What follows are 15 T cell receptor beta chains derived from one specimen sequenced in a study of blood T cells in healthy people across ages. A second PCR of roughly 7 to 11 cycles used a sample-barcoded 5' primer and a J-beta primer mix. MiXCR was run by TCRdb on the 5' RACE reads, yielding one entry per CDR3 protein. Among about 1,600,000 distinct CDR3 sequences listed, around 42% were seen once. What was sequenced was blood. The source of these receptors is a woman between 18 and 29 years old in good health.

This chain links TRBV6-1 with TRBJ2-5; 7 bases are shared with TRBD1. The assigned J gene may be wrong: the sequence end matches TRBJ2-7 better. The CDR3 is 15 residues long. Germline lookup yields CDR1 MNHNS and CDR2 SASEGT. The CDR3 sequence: CASSEGVGTAYEQYF. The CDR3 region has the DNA TGTGCCAGCAGTGAAGGAGTCGGGACAGCCTACGAGCAGTACTTC.

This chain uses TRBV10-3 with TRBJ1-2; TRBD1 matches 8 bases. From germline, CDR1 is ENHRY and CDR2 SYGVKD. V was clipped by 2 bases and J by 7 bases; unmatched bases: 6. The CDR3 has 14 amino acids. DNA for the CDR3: TGTGCCATCAGTGAGGAGCAACAGGGGGGTGGCTACACCTTC. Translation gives CAISEEQQGGGYTF.

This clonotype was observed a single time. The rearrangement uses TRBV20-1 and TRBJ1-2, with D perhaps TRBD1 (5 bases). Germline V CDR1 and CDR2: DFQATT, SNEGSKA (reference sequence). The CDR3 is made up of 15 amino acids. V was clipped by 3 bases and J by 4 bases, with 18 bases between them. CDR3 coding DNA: TGCAGTGCTAGCCGAACGGAGGGGACGCCCTATGGCTACACCTTC. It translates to CSASRTEGTPYGYTF.

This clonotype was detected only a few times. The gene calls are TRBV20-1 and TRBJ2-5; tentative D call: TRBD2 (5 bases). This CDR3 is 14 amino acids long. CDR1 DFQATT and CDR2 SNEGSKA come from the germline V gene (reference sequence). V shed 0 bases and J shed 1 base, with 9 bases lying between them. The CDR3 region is CSARDYRGQETQYF. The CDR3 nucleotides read TGCAGTGCTAGAGACTACCGGGGCCAAGAGACCCAGTACTTC.

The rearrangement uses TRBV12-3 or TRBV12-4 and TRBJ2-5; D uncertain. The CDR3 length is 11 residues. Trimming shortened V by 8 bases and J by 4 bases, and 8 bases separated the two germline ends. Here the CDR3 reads CASASRETQYF. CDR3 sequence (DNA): TGTGCCAGCGCATCGCGAGAGACCCAGTACTTC.

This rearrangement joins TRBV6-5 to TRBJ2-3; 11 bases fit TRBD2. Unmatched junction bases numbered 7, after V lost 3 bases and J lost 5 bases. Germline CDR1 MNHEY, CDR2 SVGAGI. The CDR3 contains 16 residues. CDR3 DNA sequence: TGTGCCAGCAGTTATGGGACTAGCGGCCAAGGAGATACGCAGTATTTT. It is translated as CASSYGTSGQGDTQYF.

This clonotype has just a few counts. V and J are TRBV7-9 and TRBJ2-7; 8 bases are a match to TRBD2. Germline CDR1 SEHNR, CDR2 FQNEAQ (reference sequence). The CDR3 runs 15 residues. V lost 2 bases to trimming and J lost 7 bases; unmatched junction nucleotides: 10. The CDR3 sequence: CASSLRLDPGGEQYF. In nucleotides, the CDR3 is TGTGCCAGCAGCTTAAGATTGGATCCGGGGGGGGAGCAGTACTTC.

The CDR3 bases are TGTGCCTGGAGTAGTTCCGACTGGGAGACCCAGTACTTC. Protein: CAWSSSDWETQYF. The chain employs TRBV30 and TRBJ2-5; no clear D gene. Between the trimmed V and J ends, which lost 2 bases and 5 bases, there was a span of 12 bases. The CDR3 length is 13 residues. Germline V gives CDR1 GTSNPN, CDR2 SVGIG (reference sequence).

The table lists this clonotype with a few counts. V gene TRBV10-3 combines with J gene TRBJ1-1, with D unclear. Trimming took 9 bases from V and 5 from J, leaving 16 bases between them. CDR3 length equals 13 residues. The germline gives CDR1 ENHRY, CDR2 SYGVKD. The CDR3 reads CAMNREWETEAFF. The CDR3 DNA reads TGTGCCATGAACCGGGAGTGGGAGACTGAAGCTTTCTTT.

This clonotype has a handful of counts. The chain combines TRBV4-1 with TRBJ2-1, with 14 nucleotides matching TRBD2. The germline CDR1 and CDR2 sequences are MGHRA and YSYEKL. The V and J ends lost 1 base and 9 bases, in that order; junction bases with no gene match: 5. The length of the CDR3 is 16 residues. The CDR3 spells CASSQARLAGGPEQFF. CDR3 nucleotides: TGCGCCAGCAGCCAAGCTAGACTAGCGGGAGGGCCTGAGCAGTTCTTC.

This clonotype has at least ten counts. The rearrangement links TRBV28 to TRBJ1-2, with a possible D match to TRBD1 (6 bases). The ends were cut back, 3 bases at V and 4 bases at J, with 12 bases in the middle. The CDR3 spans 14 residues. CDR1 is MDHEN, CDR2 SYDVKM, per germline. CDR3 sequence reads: CASSLGTGPYGYTF. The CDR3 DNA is TGTGCCAGCAGTTTGGGAACAGGGCCCTATGGCTACACCTTC.

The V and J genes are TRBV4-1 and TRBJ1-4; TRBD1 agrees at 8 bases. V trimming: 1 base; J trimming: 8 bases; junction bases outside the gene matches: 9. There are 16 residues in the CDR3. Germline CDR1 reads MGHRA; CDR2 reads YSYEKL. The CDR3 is CASSQGSGGGGEKLFF. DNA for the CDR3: TGCGCCAGCAGCCAAGGGTCAGGGGGCGGTGGCGAAAAACTGTTTTTT.

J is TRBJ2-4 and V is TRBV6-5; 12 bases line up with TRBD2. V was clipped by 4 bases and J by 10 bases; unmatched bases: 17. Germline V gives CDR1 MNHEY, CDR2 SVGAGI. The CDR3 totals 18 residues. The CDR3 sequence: CASSSRQGRLAGDQIQYF. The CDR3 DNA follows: TGTGCCAGCAGTTCGAGGCAGGGTCGACTAGCGGGAGACCAAATTCAGTACTTC.

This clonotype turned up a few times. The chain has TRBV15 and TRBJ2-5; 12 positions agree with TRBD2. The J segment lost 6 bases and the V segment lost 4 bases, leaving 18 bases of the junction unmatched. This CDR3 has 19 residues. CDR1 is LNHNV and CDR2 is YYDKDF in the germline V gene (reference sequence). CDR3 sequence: CATSTRETSGRGMHKTQYF. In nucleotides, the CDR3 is TGTGCCACCAGCACAAGGGAGACTAGCGGGAGAGGGATGCATAAGACCCAGTACTTC.

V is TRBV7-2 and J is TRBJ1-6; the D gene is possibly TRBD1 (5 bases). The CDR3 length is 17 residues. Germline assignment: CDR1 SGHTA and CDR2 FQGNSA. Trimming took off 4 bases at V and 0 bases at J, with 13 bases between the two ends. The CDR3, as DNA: TGTGCCAGCAGCTGGGGCACAGCCTACTCCTATAATTCACCCCTCCACTTT. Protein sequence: CASSWGTAYSYNSPLHF. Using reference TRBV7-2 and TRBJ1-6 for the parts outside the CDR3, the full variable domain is GAGVSQSPSNKVTEKGKDVELRCDPISGHTALYWYRQSLGQGLEFLIYFQGNSAPDKSGLPSDRFSAERTGGSVSTLTIQRTQQEDSAVYLCASSWGTAYSYNSPLHFGNGTRLTVT.